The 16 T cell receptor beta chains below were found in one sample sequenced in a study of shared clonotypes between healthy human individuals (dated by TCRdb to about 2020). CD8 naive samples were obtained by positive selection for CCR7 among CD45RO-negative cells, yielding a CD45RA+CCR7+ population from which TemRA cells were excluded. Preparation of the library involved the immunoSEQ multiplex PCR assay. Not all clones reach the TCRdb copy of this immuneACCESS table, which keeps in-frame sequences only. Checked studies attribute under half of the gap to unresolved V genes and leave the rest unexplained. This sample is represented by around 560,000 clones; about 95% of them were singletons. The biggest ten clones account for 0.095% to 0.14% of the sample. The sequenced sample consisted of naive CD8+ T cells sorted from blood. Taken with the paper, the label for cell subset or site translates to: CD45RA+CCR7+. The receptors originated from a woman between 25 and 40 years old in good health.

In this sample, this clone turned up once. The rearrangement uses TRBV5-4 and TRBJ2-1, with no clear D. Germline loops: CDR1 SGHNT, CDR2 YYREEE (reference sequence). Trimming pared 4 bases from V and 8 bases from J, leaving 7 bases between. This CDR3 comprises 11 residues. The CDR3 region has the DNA TGTGCCAGCAGCAATGTCGATGAGCAGTTCTTC. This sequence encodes CASSNVDEQFF.

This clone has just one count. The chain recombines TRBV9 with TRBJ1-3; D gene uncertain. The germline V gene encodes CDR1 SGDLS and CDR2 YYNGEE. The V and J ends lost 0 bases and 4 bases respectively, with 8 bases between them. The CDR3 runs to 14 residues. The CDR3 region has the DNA TGTGCCAGCAGCGTAGAAGGGTACGGAAACACCATATATTTT. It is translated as CASSVEGYGNTIYF.

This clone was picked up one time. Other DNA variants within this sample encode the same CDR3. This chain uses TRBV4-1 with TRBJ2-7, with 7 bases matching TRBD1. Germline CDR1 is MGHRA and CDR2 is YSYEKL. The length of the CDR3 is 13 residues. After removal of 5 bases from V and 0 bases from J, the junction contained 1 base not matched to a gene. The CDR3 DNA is TGCGCCAGCAGCAGACAGGGCTCCTACGAGCAGTACTTC. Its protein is CASSRQGSYEQYF.

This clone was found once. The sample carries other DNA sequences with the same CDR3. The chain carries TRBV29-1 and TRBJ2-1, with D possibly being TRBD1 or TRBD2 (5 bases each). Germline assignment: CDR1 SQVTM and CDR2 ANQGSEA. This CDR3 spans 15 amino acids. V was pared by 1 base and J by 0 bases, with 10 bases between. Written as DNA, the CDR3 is TGCAGCGTTGAAGGGGGCCGGGGCTCCTACAATGAGCAGTTCTTC. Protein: CSVEGGRGSYNEQFF.

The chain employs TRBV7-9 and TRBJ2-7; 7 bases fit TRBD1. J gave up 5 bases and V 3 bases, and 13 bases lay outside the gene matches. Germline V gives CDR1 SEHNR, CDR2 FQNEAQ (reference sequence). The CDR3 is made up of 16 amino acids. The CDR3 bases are TGTGCCAGCAGCTTGGGGATTACAGGGGAATACGACGAGCAGTACTTC. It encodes CASSLGITGEYDEQYF.

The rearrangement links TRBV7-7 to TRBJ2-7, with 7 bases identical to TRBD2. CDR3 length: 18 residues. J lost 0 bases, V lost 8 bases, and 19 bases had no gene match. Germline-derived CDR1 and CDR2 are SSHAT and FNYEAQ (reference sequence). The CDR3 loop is CASAPRGATSGISYEQYF. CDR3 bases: TGTGCCAGCGCACCCAGAGGGGCGACAAGCGGGATCTCCTACGAGCAGTACTTC.

Here the CDR3 reads CASSLSSFGQPQHF. CDR3 bases: TGTGCCAGCAGTTTGTCCAGTTTCGGGCAGCCCCAGCATTTT. V is TRBV28 and J is TRBJ1-5, with unresolved D. This CDR3 spans 14 amino acids. Germline V CDR1 and CDR2: MDHEN, SYDVKM. The V and J ends lost 3 bases and 7 bases respectively, with 13 bases between them.

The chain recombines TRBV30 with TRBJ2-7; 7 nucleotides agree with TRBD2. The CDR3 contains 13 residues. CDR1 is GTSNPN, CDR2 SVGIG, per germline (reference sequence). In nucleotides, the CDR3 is TGTGTATGGGTGAGGGAGGGCCGCTACGAGCAGTACTTC. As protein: CVWVREGRYEQYF.

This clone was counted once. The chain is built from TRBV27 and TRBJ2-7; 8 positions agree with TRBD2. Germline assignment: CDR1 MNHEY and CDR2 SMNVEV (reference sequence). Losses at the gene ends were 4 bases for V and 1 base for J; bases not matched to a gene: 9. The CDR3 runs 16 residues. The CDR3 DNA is TGTGCCAGCAGTTCGACTAGCGCTTTGACTTCCTACGAGCAGTACTTC. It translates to CASSSTSALTSYEQYF.

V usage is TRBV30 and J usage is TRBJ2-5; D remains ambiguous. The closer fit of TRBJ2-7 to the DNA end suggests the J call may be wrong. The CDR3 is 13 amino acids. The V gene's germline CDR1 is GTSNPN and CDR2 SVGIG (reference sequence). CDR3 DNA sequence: TGTGCCTGGTGTTCAGTAGTGGGTTCCGAGCAGTACTTC. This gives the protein CAWCSVVGSEQYF.

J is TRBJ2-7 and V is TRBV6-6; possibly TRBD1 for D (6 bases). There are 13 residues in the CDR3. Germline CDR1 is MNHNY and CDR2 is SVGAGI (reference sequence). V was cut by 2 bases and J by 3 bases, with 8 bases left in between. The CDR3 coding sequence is TGTGCCAGCAGTTACGGACAGATCTACGAGCAGTACTTC. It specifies CASSYGQIYEQYF.

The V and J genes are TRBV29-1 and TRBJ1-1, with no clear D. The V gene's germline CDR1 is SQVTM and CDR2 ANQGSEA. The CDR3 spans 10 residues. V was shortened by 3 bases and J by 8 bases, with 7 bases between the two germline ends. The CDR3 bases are TGCAGCGTTGACCCAGCCGAAGCTTTCTTT. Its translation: CSVDPAEAFF.

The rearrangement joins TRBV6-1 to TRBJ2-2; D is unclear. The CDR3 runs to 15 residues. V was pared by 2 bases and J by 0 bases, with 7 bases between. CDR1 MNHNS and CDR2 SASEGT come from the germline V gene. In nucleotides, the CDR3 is TGTGCCAGCAGTGAATTTGTAGCGAACACCGGGGAGCTGTTTTTT. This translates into CASSEFVANTGELFF.

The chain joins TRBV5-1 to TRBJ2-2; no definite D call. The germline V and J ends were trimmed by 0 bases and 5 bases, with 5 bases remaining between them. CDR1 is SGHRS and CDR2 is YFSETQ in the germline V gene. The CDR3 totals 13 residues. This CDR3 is CASSLEGTGELFF. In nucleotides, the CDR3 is TGCGCCAGCAGCTTGGAAGGGACCGGGGAGCTGTTTTTT. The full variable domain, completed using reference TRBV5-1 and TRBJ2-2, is KAGVTQTPRYLIKTRGQQVTLSCSPISGHRSVSWYQQTPGQGLQFLFEYFSETQRNKGNFPGRFSGRQFSNSRSEMNVSTLELGDSALYLCASSLEGTGELFFGEGSRLTVL.

The CDR3 bases are TGTGCCAGTAGTTCCGGAGTAATATACTCAGATACGCAGTATTTT. This sequence encodes CASSSGVIYSDTQYF. The V gene is TRBV19, the J gene TRBJ2-3; D is undetermined. With 5 bases removed from V and 4 bases from J, the gap between germline ends came to 16 bases. CDR3 size: 15 residues. CDR1 and CDR2 (germline): LNHDA, SQIVND (reference sequence). Based on the CDR3 plus reference TRBV19 and TRBJ2-3, the full variable domain is DGGITQSPKYLFRKEGQNVTLSCEQNLNHDAMYWYRQDPGQGLRLIYYSQIVNDFQKGDIAEGYSVSREKKESFPLTVTSAQKNPTAFYLCASSSGVIYSDTQYFGPGTRLTVL.

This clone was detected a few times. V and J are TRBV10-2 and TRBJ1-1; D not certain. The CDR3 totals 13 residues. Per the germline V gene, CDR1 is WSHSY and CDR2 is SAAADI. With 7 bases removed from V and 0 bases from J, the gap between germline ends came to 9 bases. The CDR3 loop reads CASIGYMNTEAFF. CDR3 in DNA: TGCGCCAGCATTGGGTACATGAACACTGAAGCTTTCTTT.